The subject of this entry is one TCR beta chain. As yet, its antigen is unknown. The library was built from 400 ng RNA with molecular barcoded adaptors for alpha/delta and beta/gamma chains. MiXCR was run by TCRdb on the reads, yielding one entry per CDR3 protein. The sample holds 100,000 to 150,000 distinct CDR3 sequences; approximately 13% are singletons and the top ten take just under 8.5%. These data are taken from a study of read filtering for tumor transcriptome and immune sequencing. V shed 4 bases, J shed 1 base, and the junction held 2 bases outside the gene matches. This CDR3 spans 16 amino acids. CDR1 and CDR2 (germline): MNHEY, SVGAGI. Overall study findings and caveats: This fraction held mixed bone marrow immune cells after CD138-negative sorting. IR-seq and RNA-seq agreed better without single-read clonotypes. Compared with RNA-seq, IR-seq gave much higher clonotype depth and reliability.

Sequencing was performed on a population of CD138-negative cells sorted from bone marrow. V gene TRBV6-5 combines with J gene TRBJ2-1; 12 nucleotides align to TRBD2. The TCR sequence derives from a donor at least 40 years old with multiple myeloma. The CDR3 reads CASSWTSGTSYNEQFF. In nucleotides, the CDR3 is TGTGCCAGCAGTTGGACTAGCGGGACTTCCTACAATGAGCAGTTCTTC.